This TCR beta chain was captured by sequencing in a study of blood T cell repertoires in COVID-19. Study information: The samples span acute and convalescent COVID-19 from the United States, Italy and Spain. PBMCs, B-cell-depleted T cells, or T cells provided the cDNA or gDNA that made up the material.

CDR1 and CDR2 from the germline V gene are LNHDA and SQIVND (reference sequence). This CDR3 spans 13 amino acids. The ends were cut back, 8 bases at V and 0 bases at J, with 9 bases in the middle. In the source study's methods: Amplification of reference gene primers provided the estimated nucleated cell counts. This table comes from immunoSEQ multiplex PCR, and its TCRdb copy is limited to in-frame clones, with some not included. V and J calls and clone size are as listed in that table; D and trimming were resolved from the DNA. The table includes over 200,000 clones, around 86% detected once. In assigning cohorts, the study relied on participant-reported clinical history.

The rearrangement links TRBV19 to TRBJ2-3, with a weak D call TRBD2 (6 bases). This sequence originates from a woman in her fifties or sixties with acute COVID-19. The sequencing input was PBMCs or T cells enriched from blood (not recorded which). The CDR3 sequence is CASDSGSTDTQYF. Written as DNA, the CDR3 is TGTGCCAGTGATAGCGGTAGCACAGATACGCAGTATTTT.